The clone carrying this T cell receptor (beta chain) occurred a few times. Its specificity is unknown. The data stem from a study of human T cells and chemical hapten exposure. Study conclusions and caveats: With DPC sensitization, TCRs exceeding 1 in 1000 frequency showed no change.

The V end was cut by 4 bases, the J end by 1 base, with 7 bases between. Germline V CDR1 and CDR2: MDHEN, SYDVKM. The CDR3 covers 13 residues. The authors' processing: Across samples, TCR counts had a median of around 100,000 and ranged from roughly 23,224 to 750,000. One entry per CDR3 protein results from TCRdb running MiXCR on the RACE reads. The V and J calls follow TCRdb's processing rather than the paper's. The sample shows under 100,000 distinct CDR3 sequences, around 8.8% of them seen only once. Time point specified: pre-sensitization, week 0. This sample's treatment: therapeutic diphenylcyclopropenone sensitization with weekly scalp DPC.

The chain has TRBV28 and TRBJ2-5; D remains ambiguous. The starting material was whole blood, obtained in connection with sensitization to the hapten diphenylcyclopropenone (DPC). The receptor was derived from a man aged 35-49 years with alopecia areata. Some clones in this sample may be carry-over from other donors' samples. The CDR3 nucleotides are TGTGCCAGCAGTTCTGAAGTCCAAGAGACCCAGTACTTC. Protein product: CASSSEVQETQYF. Supplemented by reference TRBV28 and TRBJ2-5, the full variable domain reads DVKVTQSSRYLVKRTGEKVFLECVQDMDHENMFWYRQDPGLGLRLIYFSYDVKMKEKGDIPEGYSVSREKKERFSLILESASTNQTSMYLCASSSEVQETQYFGPGTRLLVL.